These 20 T cell receptor beta chains came from one sample sequenced in a study of T cell repertoires in cytomegalovirus infection. Each CDR3 protein is one row after TCRdb ran MiXCR on the reads. This table holds around 240,000 distinct CDR3 sequences, 22% found once. Material for sequencing was CD8+ T cells from PBMCs. These receptors came from a human donor in good health (CMV status not recorded). Some clones in this sample may be carry-over from other donors' samples.

This clonotype turned up a few times. This chain joins TRBV7-9 and TRBJ2-5; either TRBD1 or TRBD2 may supply D (6 bases each). Per the germline V gene, CDR1 is SEHNR and CDR2 is FQNEAQ (reference sequence). V was pared by 5 bases and J by 1 base, with 14 bases between. The CDR3 length is 15 residues. Here the CDR3 reads CASSRSPGAQETQYF. DNA for the CDR3: TGTGCCAGCAGCCGTTCTCCGGGGGCCCAAGAGACCCAGTACTTC.

The chain employs TRBV27 and TRBJ1-1; D uncertain. The CDR3 sequence is 13 residues long. V shed 5 bases and J shed 2 bases, with 9 bases lying between them. Germline CDR1 reads MNHEY; CDR2 reads SMNVEV (reference sequence). CDR3 sequence reads: CASSTQVNTEAFF. The CDR3 coding sequence is TGTGCCAGCAGTACTCAGGTTAACACTGAAGCTTTCTTT.

The chain employs TRBV7-8 and TRBJ2-1, with D perhaps TRBD2 (6 bases). CDR1 is SGHVS and CDR2 is FQNEAQ in the germline V gene. The CDR3 runs to 14 residues. Trimming took off 3 bases at V and 6 bases at J, with 12 bases between the two ends. CDR3 coding DNA: TGTGCCAGCAGCTTGACGGGGGTAATCAATGAGCAGTTCTTC. Its protein product is CASSLTGVINEQFF.

Note on this clonotype: A read error may produce the germline difference seen at one junction end. V and J are TRBV11-2 and TRBJ2-1, with D hard to call. CDR1 is SGHAT, CDR2 FQNNGV, per germline. The CDR3 runs to 14 residues. CDR3 nucleotide sequence: TGTGCCAGCAGCTTAGAGAGGTTAGCCGATGAGCAGGTCTTC. Encoded protein: CASSLERLADEQVF.

This chain joins TRBV6-6 and TRBJ2-3; unclear D gene. The CDR3 covers 15 residues. Trimming removed 0 bases at V and 1 base at J, with 8 bases between. Germline values: CDR1 MNHNY, CDR2 SVGAGI (reference sequence). Here the CDR3 reads CASSYSNGGTDTQYF. The CDR3 region has the DNA TGTGCCAGCAGTTACTCGAATGGTGGCACAGATACGCAGTATTTT.

This clonotype was recorded a few times. In DNA, the CDR3 is TGTGCCAGCAGCCAAGGGACAGGGGTAAACAATGAGCAGTTCTTC. Translating it yields CASSQGTGVNNEQFF. V usage is TRBV7-7 and J usage is TRBJ2-1; 10 positions agree with TRBD1. J lost 5 bases, V lost 5 bases, and 6 bases had no gene match. CDR1 is SSHAT, CDR2 FNYEAQ, per germline (reference sequence). The CDR3 runs 15 residues.

The V gene is TRBV18, the J gene TRBJ2-7; D gene ambiguous. V gave up 5 bases and J gave up 6 bases, with 5 bases separating them. The CDR3 covers 10 residues. Germline lookup yields CDR1 KGHSH and CDR2 LQKENI. The CDR3 protein is CASSGVEQYF. The DNA of the CDR3 is TGTGCCAGCTCAGGGGTCGAGCAGTACTTC.

Only one count was recorded for this clonotype. This rearrangement joins TRBV19 to TRBJ2-5; D unresolved. The CDR3 runs 13 residues. Germline V gives CDR1 LNHDA, CDR2 SQIVND (reference sequence). V was clipped by 6 bases and J by 0 bases, with 8 bases between them. The CDR3 is CASRNVYQETQYF. The CDR3 region has the DNA TGTGCCAGTAGAAATGTGTACCAAGAGACCCAGTACTTC.

This clonotype was picked up many times. The gene calls are TRBV7-9 and TRBJ2-5; 10 nucleotides match TRBD1. Germline V gives CDR1 SEHNR, CDR2 FQNEAQ (reference sequence). V trimming: 6 bases; J trimming: 4 bases; junction bases outside the gene matches: 5. This CDR3 contains 14 residues. CDR3 in DNA: TGTGCCAGCAGAGGGACAGGGGCCAGAGAGACCCAGTACTTC. Translating it yields CASRGTGARETQYF.

The chain has TRBV13 and TRBJ2-1, with 7 bases identical to TRBD1. Trimming removed 5 bases from V and 5 bases from J; junction bases left unmatched: 3. The CDR3 loop spans 13 amino acids. Germline loops: CDR1 PRHDT, CDR2 FYEKMQ (reference sequence). CDR3 sequence (DNA): TGTGCCAGCAGCCACGGACAGGACAATGAGCAGTTCTTC. This translates into CASSHGQDNEQFF.

V is TRBV28 and J is TRBJ1-1, with unresolved D. CDR1 and CDR2 from the germline V gene are MDHEN and SYDVKM. This CDR3 has 14 amino acids. V was cut by 3 bases and J by 5 bases, with 13 bases left in between. The chain's CDR3 is CASSFRLLGTEAFF. CDR3 in DNA: TGTGCCAGCAGTTTTAGGCTCCTAGGGACTGAAGCTTTCTTT.

The chain combines TRBV5-6 with TRBJ2-7; D may be TRBD2 (6 bases). The CDR3 is 15 amino acids. Trimming pared 3 bases from V and 2 bases from J, leaving 15 bases between. Germline V CDR1 and CDR2: SGHDT, YYEEEE. The CDR3 DNA reads as TGTGCCAGCAGCTCAAGGCCGGGGGACGCCTACGAGCAGTACTTC. Translation: CASSSRPGDAYEQYF.

This clonotype was observed at least ten times. V is TRBV7-2 and J is TRBJ2-7, with D tentatively TRBD1 (5 bases). The ends were cut back, 1 base at V and 2 bases at J, with 18 bases in the middle. This CDR3 is built from 17 residues. CDR1 and CDR2 from the germline V gene are SGHTA and FQGNSA. CDR3 region: CASSLGVGPPVTYEQYF. In nucleotides, the CDR3 is TGTGCCAGCAGCTTAGGTGTGGGGCCTCCTGTTACCTACGAGCAGTACTTC.

This clonotype was picked up a small number of times. V is TRBV29-1 and J is TRBJ2-2, with D possibly being TRBD1 or TRBD2 (5 bases each). V was clipped by 7 bases and J by 0 bases, with 15 bases between them. CDR1 is SQVTM, CDR2 ANQGSEA, per germline. The CDR3 length is 15 residues. The CDR3 protein is CSAEWGSSNTGELFF. DNA of the CDR3: TGCAGCGCCGAGTGGGGGAGTTCGAACACCGGGGAGCTGTTTTTT.

This clonotype was seen repeatedly, ten times or more. The chain employs TRBV7-8 and TRBJ2-3; TRBD1 aligns across 8 bases. The CDR3 loop spans 14 amino acids. The germline gives CDR1 SGHVS, CDR2 FQNEAQ. J gave up 3 bases and V 3 bases, and 2 bases lay outside the gene matches. The CDR3 DNA follows: TGTGCCAGCAGCTTCGGACAGGGAACAGATACGCAGTATTTT. The encoded protein is CASSFGQGTDTQYF.

This clonotype was counted at least ten times. The CDR3 here is CASSLYLGAVGTQYF. The CDR3 DNA sequence: TGTGCCAGCAGTTTATATCTGGGCGCGGTGGGGACCCAGTACTTC. The chain employs TRBV28 and TRBJ2-5; D ambiguous. Trimming pared 1 base from V and 7 bases from J, leaving 16 bases between. This CDR3 is 15 amino acids long. The germline CDR1 and CDR2 sequences are MDHEN and SYDVKM. Combining the CDR3 with reference TRBV28 and TRBJ2-5 gives the whole variable domain DVKVTQSSRYLVKRTGEKVFLECVQDMDHENMFWYRQDPGLGLRLIYFSYDVKMKEKGDIPEGYSVSREKKERFSLILESASTNQTSMYLCASSLYLGAVGTQYFGPGTRLLVL.

V is TRBV27 and J is TRBJ1-6; TRBD1 aligns across 7 bases. This CDR3 is built from 15 residues. The V gene's germline CDR1 is MNHEY and CDR2 SMNVEV (reference sequence). The trim removed 5 bases at V and 14 bases at J, leaving 15 bases unmatched. The CDR3 spells CASSPLWTGPDTLHF. CDR3 bases: TGTGCCAGCAGTCCACTCTGGACAGGCCCGGATACCCTCCACTTT.

This clonotype was recorded a few times. CDR3 residues: CSTLDRNYEQYF. CDR3 bases: TGCAGCACTTTGGACAGGAACTACGAGCAGTACTTC. The chain has TRBV29-1 and TRBJ2-7; 7 bases match TRBD1. This CDR3 contains 12 residues. Germline V gene sequence: CDR1 SQVTM, CDR2 ANQGSEA. J gave up 3 bases and V 8 bases, and 7 bases lay outside the gene matches.

This clonotype was seen a few times. This sequence joins TRBV11-1 and TRBJ2-1, with 7 bases that match TRBD1. This CDR3 has 14 amino acids. Germline trimming cut 6 bases from V and 4 bases from J; bases unmatched to any gene: 6. Germline values: CDR1 SGHAT, CDR2 FQDESV (reference sequence). CDR3 in DNA: TGTGCCAGCAGTTTGAGGGACAGTTACAATGAGCAGTTCTTC. The encoded protein is CASSLRDSYNEQFF. Looking up the rest from reference TRBV11-1 and TRBJ2-1 gives the full variable domain: EAEVAQSPRYKITEKSQAVAFWCDPISGHATLYWYRQILGQGPELLVQFQDESVVDDSQLPKDRFSAERLKGVDSTLKIQPAELGDSAMYLCASSLRDSYNEQFFGPGTRLTVL.

In regard to this clonotype: Compared with germline, one end of the junction differs, possibly owing to a read error. The gene calls are TRBV19 and TRBJ1-1, with D tentatively TRBD1 (6 bases). Germline-derived CDR1 and CDR2 are LNHDA and SQIVND (reference sequence). This CDR3 has 14 residues. DNA for the CDR3: TGTGCCAGTAGAATAGGGGGTATGAACACTGAAGCTTTCTTT. Translation gives CASRIGGMNTEAFF.